This is a list of T cell receptor beta chains from one sample in a study of Ad26.COV2.S vaccination and SARS-CoV-2 variants. Some clones are missing from TCRdb's copy, which holds only in-frame ones; the method was immunoSEQ multiplex PCR. The sample yields about 350,000 clones, approximately 90% seen once. The sequences come from peripheral blood, collected in a trial of Ad26.COV2.S vaccine versus placebo. These receptors all stem from a person between 18 and 65 years old who received the Ad26.COV2.S COVID-19 vaccine or a placebo. Both conserved end residues are part of each CDR3. The D gene is left open where the match is weak. Clone size, where shown, is once, few, many, or a class for clones that have expanded.

15	TRBV28	once	-	TRBJ2-5	CASSLEGGGRETQYF	TGTGCCAGCAGTTTAGAAGGGGGGGGAAGAGAGACCCAGTACTTC
16	TRBV15	-	-	TRBJ2-7	CATSRLPTGRVYEQYF	TGTGCCACCAGCAGGCTCCCGACAGGCAGGGTCTACGAGCAGTACTTC
14	TRBV27	-	-	TRBJ1-1	CASSLSGLNTEAFF	TGTGCCAGCAGTTTATCGGGATTGAACACTGAAGCTTTCTTT
12	TRBV6-5	once	-	TRBJ1-1	CASSWGNTEAFF	TGTGCCAGCAGTTGGGGGAACACTGAAGCTTTCTTT
16	TRBV6-1	once	TRBD1	TRBJ1-2	CASSDLGAGGGYGYTF	TGTGCCAGCAGTGACCTCGGGGCAGGGGGCGGATATGGCTACACCTTC
11	TRBV20-1	-	-	TRBJ1-2	CSARVPGPDTF	TGCAGTGCTAGAGTCCCAGGGCCTGACACCTTC
16	TRBV28	-	-	TRBJ2-1	CASSPAGGGRPNEQFF	TGTGCCAGCAGTCCCGCTGGAGGGGGCAGACCCAATGAGCAGTTCTTC
15	TRBV9	-	-	TRBJ1-5	CASSLGVGGNQPQHF	TGTGCCAGCAGCCTCGGGGTTGGCGGCAATCAGCCCCAGCATTTT
15	TRBV6-5	-	TRBD2	TRBJ2-7	CASSTGTSGIYEQYF	TGTGCCAGCAGCACCGGGACTAGCGGGATCTACGAGCAGTACTTC
13	TRBV18	-	-	TRBJ1-2	CASSRAGTRHNTF	TGTGCCAGCTCACGAGCAGGAACCAGACACAACACCTTC
17	TRBV7-2	-	TRBD1	TRBJ2-6	CATKGPGQDSGANVLTF	TGTGCCACCAAGGGCCCGGGACAGGACTCTGGGGCCAACGTCCTGACTTTC
14	TRBV29-1	-	-	TRBJ2-7	CSMRETSPTHEQYF	TGCAGTATGAGAGAAACTAGTCCCACACACGAGCAGTACTTC
12	TRBV10-3	-	-	TRBJ2-7	CAISGLSYEQYF	TGTGCCATCAGTGGCTTATCCTACGAGCAGTACTTC
15	TRBV7-9	-	TRBD1	TRBJ2-7	CASSLGQGNIDEQYF	TGTGCCAGCAGCTTGGGACAGGGGAACATCGACGAGCAGTACTTC
16	TRBV30	-	-	TRBJ2-5	CAWTPGTALGGETQYF	TGTGCCTGGACCCCGGGGACAGCGCTGGGGGGAGAGACCCAGTACTTC
16	TRBV5-1	once	-	TRBJ2-1	CASSVRGRQPYNEQFF	TGCGCCAGCAGCGTTAGGGGCAGGCAGCCGTACAATGAGCAGTTCTTC
15	TRBV10-2	-	-	TRBJ2-5	CASSERGIHVETQYF	TGCGCCAGCAGTGAGAGGGGCATCCACGTGGAGACCCAGTACTTC
13	TRBV20-1	-	-	TRBJ2-5	CSASRQLREPQYF	TGCAGTGCTAGTCGACAGTTAAGAGAGCCCCAGTACTTC
16	TRBV10-3	few	TRBD1	TRBJ1-6	CAISRTGVTDNSPLHF	TGTGCCATCAGCCGGACAGGGGTAACAGATAATTCACCCCTCCACTTT